A selection of T cell receptor beta chains follows, all from one sample in a study of T cell responses to AZD1222 COVID-19 vaccine. Measured with immunoSEQ multiplex PCR; TCRdb has only the in-frame clones, and not every one. This table has fewer than 80,000 clones, more than 65% appearing once. This specimen consisted of peripheral blood, obtained on day 0 of MenACWY control vaccination. Receptor source: an adult in good health. Both conserved end residues are part of each CDR3. Fields, in order: V gene, CDR3 protein.

>TRBV4-3
CASSPGQNTGELFF
>TRBV28
CASSFTGTEAFF
>TRBV3-1/TRBV3-2
CASSHGRSSYNSPLHF
>TRBV5-4
CASSIGTGNGYTF
>TRBV11-1
CASSMRAVDTGELFF
>TRBV5-8
CASSSGTDHYGYTF
>TRBV29-1
CSTAAPGNTIYF
>TRBV2
CASSEAGLYEAFF
>TRBV2
CASRRTGTSPTGELFF
>TRBV5-1
CASSSGGAVPNEKLFF
>TRBV7-2
CASSPHREQPQHF
>TRBV5-4
CASSLQGPNTGELFF
>TRBV11-2
CASSSPRGTGRSGANVLTF
>TRBV30
CAWSEGGAFDYGYTF
>TRBV29-1
CSVGVTLNNEQFF
>TRBV27
CASSRGVRSEQYF
>TRBV6-5
CASRGRMNTEAFF
>TRBV4-3
CASSYRQNTEAFF
>TRBV10-3
CAISESAAGGFEAFF
>TRBV2
CASTGQGSTSGPDTQYF
>TRBV5-1
CASSFSPANTEAFF
>TRBV4-3
CASSQDIWDRTNEKLFF
>TRBV19
CASSVQGVSNQPQHF
>TRBV28
CASSSRLVGEQYF
>TRBV19
CASKSGTGITGELFF
>TRBV30
CAWSVRGLNEQFF
>TRBV20-1
CSAQGHNEQFF
>TRBV7-2
CASSLETSGYNEQFF
>TRBV5-1
CASRPTENYGYTF
>TRBV11-1
CASSFTSGSTDTQYF
>TRBV3-1/TRBV3-2
CASSQDPNDFHSGANVLTF
>TRBV10-3
CAIVTPQHF
>TRBV11-3
CASSPRLEDRGLKTQYF
>TRBV27
CASLLTGAPGETQYF
>TRBV19
CASSTGALGEQYF
>TRBV29-1
CSVVGGMGSYNEQFF
>TRBV5-1
CASSFQRTGELFF
>TRBV9
CASSVGTSVGTQYF
>TRBV19
CASTPRGGSKYNEQFF
>TRBV6-5
CASSPLAGGSGELFF
>TRBV4-2
CASSPSGTDTQYF
>TRBV28
CASSSGVSRGF
>TRBV7-9
CASSSDLGQGTYEQYF
>TRBV27
CASSRTFRVNTEAFF
>TRBV29-1
CSVDFGGLGTEAFF
>TRBV2
CASSFGVGNYGYTF
>TRBV5-1
CASSLENRRSGYTF